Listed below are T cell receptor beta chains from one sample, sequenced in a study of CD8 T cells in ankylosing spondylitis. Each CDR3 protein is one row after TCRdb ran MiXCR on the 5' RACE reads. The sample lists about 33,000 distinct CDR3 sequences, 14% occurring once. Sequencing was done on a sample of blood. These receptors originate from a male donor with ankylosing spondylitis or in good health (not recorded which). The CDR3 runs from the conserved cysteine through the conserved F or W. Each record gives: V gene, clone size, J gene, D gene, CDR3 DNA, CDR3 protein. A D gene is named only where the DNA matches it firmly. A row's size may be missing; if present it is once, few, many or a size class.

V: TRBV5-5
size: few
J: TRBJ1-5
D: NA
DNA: TGTGCATCCACCCCCGGGCAGGCGGGCAATCAGCCCCAGCATTTT
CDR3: CASTPGQAGNQPQHF

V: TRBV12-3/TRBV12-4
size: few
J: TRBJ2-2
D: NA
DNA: TGTGCCAGCACCCCGGGGGACAGAAACACCGGGGAGCTGTTTTTT
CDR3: CASTPGDRNTGELFF

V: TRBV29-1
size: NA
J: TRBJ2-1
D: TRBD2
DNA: TGCAGCGTTTCTCGTCCGGGACTAAACAATGAGCAGTTCTTC
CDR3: CSVSRPGLNNEQFF

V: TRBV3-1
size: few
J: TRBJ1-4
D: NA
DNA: TGTGCCAGCATCCACAGAGGCCAACTGTTTTTT
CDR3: CASIHRGQLFF

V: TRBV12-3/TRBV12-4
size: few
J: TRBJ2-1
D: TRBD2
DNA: TGTGCCAGCAGTTTAGGGTCTAGCGGGACCTACAATGAGCAGTTCTTC
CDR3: CASSLGSSGTYNEQFF

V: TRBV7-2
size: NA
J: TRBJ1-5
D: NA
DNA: TGTGCCAGCAGCTTAGCTTTTCAGGGTTATCAGCCCCAGCATTTT
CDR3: CASSLAFQGYQPQHF

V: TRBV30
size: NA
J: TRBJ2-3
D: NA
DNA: TGTGCCTGGAGTTACCCCCCCACAGATACGCAGTATTTT
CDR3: CAWSYPPTDTQYF

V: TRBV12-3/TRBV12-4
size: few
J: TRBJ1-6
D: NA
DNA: TGTGCCAGCAGCCACAGTTATAATTCACCCCTCCACTTT
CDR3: CASSHSYNSPLHF

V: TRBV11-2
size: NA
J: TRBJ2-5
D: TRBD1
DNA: TGTGCCAGCAGCTTCCGAGGGGGCGGTGAGACCCAGTACTTC
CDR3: CASSFRGGGETQYF

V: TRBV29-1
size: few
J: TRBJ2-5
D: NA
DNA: TGCAGCGTTAGCCCGATGGGGTTTGGGCAAGAGACCCAGTACTTC
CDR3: CSVSPMGFGQETQYF

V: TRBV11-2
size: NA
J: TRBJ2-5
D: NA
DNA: TGTGCCAGCAGCTTAGATTCGGGCCCTACCCAAGAGACCCAGTACTTC
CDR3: CASSLDSGPTQETQYF

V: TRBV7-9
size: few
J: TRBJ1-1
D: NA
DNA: TGTGCCAGCAGTCCTACAGGGTGGGGGACTGAAGCTTTCTTT
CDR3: CASSPTGWGTEAFF

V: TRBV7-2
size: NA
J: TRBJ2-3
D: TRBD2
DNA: TGTGCCAGCAGCCGCACCCCCCGGACTAGCGGGAGGGATAGGGATACCCAGTATTTT
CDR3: CASSRTPRTSGRDRDTQYF

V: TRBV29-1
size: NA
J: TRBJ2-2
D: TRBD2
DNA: TGCAGCGTTGAAGATCGGCTAGCGGGAACGGGCGGGGAGCTGTTTTTT
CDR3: CSVEDRLAGTGGELFF

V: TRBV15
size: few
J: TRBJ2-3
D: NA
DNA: TGTGCCACCAGCATATCCACGACGGTTACGCAGTATTTT
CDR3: CATSISTTVTQYF

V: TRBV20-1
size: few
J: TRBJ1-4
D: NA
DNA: TGCAGTGCCGATGGGGGAGGGGTCGATGAAAAACTGTTTTTT
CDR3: CSADGGGVDEKLFF

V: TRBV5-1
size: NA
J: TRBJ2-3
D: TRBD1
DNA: TGCGCCAGCAGCTGGGACAGGGGGAAGGCAGATACGCAGTATTTT
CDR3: CASSWDRGKADTQYF

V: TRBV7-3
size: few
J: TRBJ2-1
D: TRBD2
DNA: TGTGCCAGCAGCCCCTCCCATATCAGCGGGGGGGCAAGGAATGAGCAGTTCTTC
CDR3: CASSPSHISGGARNEQFF

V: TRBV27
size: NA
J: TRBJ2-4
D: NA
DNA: TGTGCCAGCAGGAACAGTATAGCCAAAAACATTCAGTACTTC
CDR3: CASRNSIAKNIQYF

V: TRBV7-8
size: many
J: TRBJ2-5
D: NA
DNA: TGTGCCAGCAGCTTAGAGGCCGCGGTACAAGAGACCCAGTACTTC
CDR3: CASSLEAAVQETQYF

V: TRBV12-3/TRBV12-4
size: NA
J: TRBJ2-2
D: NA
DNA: TGTGCCAGCATTGTGAATATCGACACCGGGGAGCTGTTTTTT
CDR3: CASIVNIDTGELFF

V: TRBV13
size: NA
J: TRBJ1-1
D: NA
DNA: TGTGCCAGCAGCTCGGGGGTAAACACTGAAGCTTTCTTT
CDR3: CASSSGVNTEAFF

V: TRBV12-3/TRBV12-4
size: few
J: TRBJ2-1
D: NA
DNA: TGTGCCAGCAGTCGGGACTCCAACAATGAGCAGTTCTTC
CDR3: CASSRDSNNEQFF

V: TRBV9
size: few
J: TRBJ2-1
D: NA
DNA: TGTGCCAGCAGCCCCACGTTGGGGAATGAGCAGTTCTTC
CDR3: CASSPTLGNEQFF

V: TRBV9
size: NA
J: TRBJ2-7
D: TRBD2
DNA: TGTGCCAACAAAACGGGACTAGCACCGTACGAGCAGTACTTC
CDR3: CANKTGLAPYEQYF

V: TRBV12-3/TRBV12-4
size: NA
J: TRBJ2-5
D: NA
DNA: TGTGCCAGCAGTTTAAGTGGGTCGGGGGAGACCCAGTACTTC
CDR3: CASSLSGSGETQYF

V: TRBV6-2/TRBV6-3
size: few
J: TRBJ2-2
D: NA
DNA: TGTGCCAGCAGGGACGGGGAGCTGTTTTTT
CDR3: CASRDGELFF

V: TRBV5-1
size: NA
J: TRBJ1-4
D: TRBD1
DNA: TGCGCCAGCAGCCAACAACAGGGGGCCGGGGAAAAACTGTTTTTT
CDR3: CASSQQQGAGEKLFF

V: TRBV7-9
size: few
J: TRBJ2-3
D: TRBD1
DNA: TGTGCCAGCAGCTTTAAGAGGGGGCGCACAGATACGCAGTATTTT
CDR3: CASSFKRGRTDTQYF

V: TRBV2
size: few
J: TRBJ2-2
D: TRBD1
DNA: TGTGCCAGCTGTGTTAACAGGGGGTACACCGGGGAGCTGTTTTTT
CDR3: CASCVNRGYTGELFF

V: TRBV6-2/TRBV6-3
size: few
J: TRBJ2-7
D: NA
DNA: TGTGCCAGCAGTTACGACTACGAGCAGTACTTC
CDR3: CASSYDYEQYF

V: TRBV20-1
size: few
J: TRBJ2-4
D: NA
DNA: TGCAGTGCTAGAGGGCCAGGGAATATCCAAAACATTCAGTACTTC
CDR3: CSARGPGNIQNIQYF

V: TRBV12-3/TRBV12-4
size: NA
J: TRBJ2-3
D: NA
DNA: TGTGCCAGCAGTTTAGAATCATTAGCTGGCCAGTATTTT
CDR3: CASSLESLAGQYF

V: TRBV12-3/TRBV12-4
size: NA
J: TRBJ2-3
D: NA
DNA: TGTGCCAGCAGTCTGGCTAGCGCAGATACGCAGTATTTT
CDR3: CASSLASADTQYF

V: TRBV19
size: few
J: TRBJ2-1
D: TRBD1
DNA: TGTGCCAGTAGTGCTCAACAGGGGAAAGGATCCTACAATGAGCAGTTCTTC
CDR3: CASSAQQGKGSYNEQFF

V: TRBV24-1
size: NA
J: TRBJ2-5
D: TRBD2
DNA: TGTGCCACCAGTGATTTGCGGAGCGGGGGAGGAGAGACCCAGTACTTC
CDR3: CATSDLRSGGGETQYF

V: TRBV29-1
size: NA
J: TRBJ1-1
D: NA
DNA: TGCAGCGTTGAAGGTTTGGGGGTTCTTACGCTTGGAGCTTTCTTT
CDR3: CSVEGLGVLTLGAFF

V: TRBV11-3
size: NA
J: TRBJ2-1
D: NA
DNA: TGTGCCAGCAGCTTCGGCGGCCATGAGCAGTTCTTC
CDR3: CASSFGGHEQFF

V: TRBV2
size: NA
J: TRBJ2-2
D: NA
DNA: TGTGCCAGCAGTGGGGGACAATACACCGGGGAGCTGTTTTTT
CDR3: CASSGGQYTGELFF

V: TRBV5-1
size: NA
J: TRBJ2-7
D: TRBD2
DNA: TGCGCCAGTCGGACTAGCGGTTCCTACGAGCAGTACTTC
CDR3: CASRTSGSYEQYF

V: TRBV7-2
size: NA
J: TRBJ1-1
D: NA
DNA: TGTGCCAGCAGCTTATTCGGGGGGATGAACACTGAAGCTTTCTTT
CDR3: CASSLFGGMNTEAFF

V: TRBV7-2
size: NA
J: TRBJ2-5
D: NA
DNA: TGTGCCAGCAGCTTAGATCTTTGGGAGACCCAGTACTTC
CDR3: CASSLDLWETQYF

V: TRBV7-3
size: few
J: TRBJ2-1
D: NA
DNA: TGTGCCAGCAGCCTCCGGCGGGGGCTCGGCAATGAGCAGTTCTTC
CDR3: CASSLRRGLGNEQFF